This T cell receptor (beta chain) was retrieved from a study of blood T cell repertoires in COVID-19. About the research overall: COVID-19 samples from acute and convalescent phases originated in the United States, Italy and Spain.

Study processing details: Reference gene primer amplification gave nucleated cell count estimates. Sequenced by immunoSEQ multiplex PCR; TCRdb stores in-frame clones only, minus some. V, J and clone size reflect that table, while D and trimming were determined from the DNA. This table holds 95,000 to 150,000 clones, about nine tenths found once. V lost 6 bases and J lost 4, with 10 bases in between. From germline, CDR1 is WSHSY and CDR2 SAAADI. The CDR3 is 13 residues long. This TCR was recovered from a man aged 40-55 years with acute or convalescent COVID-19. The sample consisted of peripheral blood. The chain links TRBV10-2 to TRBJ1-5; possible D gene TRBD1, 5 bases. The DNA of the CDR3 is TGCGCCAGCAGCCCCGACAGAAATCAGCCCCAGCATTTT. Translating gives CASSPDRNQPQHF.